Listed here is a single T cell receptor beta chain. What it binds is unknown. The data stem from a study of cytomegalovirus exposure and HLA in healthy donors. Overall study results and limits: As a later analysis showed, a missense DCLRE1C variant was linked to trimming of TCR beta V- and J-genes. Reportedly, fewer N-insertions than the roughly 700-donor mean appeared in an Asian-associated ancestry cluster in a later analysis. Altogether, 164 TCR beta chains were recorded as cytomegalovirus-associated. The study found most TCR sequences rare, yet found some public TCRs in many donors.

Between the trimmed V and J ends, which lost 5 bases and 8 bases, there was a span of 28 bases. Germline assignment: CDR1 MNHEY and CDR2 SMNVEV (reference sequence). The CDR3 has 18 amino acids. The PCR employed 60 Vbeta primers together with 13 Jbeta primers. Here immunoSEQ multiplex PCR was the method, and the copy in TCRdb shows in-frame clones only, minus some. Among around 170,000 clones listed, around 80% were seen once. The chain uses TRBV27 and TRBJ1-3, with unresolved D. Sample: PBMCs. The origin of this receptor is a woman aged 50 to 60 in good health and CMV-seropositive. The CDR3 sequence is CASSPIYRGSSERDTIYF. CDR3 nucleotides: TGTGCCAGCAGTCCTATATATCGGGGTAGTTCTGAGAGAGACACCATATATTTT.